The 27 T cell receptor beta chains given below trace back to one sample, sequenced in a study of cytomegalovirus exposure and HLA in healthy donors. Amplification used 60 Vbeta primers and 13 Jbeta primers. Data came from immunoSEQ multiplex PCR; TCRdb stores just in-frame clones and leaves some out. The sample yields 95,000 to 130,000 clones, approximately 80% seen once. The source material was PBMCs. The origin of the receptors is a woman aged 25 to 39 in good health and CMV-seronegative.

The V call is TRBV28, the J call TRBJ2-1; 7 nucleotides match TRBD2. The CDR3 is made up of 20 amino acids. Losses at the gene ends were 3 bases for V and 3 bases for J; bases not matched to a gene: 20. Germline CDR1 reads MDHEN; CDR2 reads SYDVKM. CDR3 nucleotide sequence: TGTGCCAGCAGTTTTGTCCCTCAGTGGCTAGCGGATCCAAACTACAATGAGCAGTTCTTC. It codes for CASSFVPQWLADPNYNEQFF.

This clone occurred a few times. The chain employs TRBV6-6 and TRBJ2-6, with 8 bases lining up with TRBD1. The CDR3 contains 16 residues. CDR1 and CDR2 from the germline V gene are MNHNY and SVGAGI (reference sequence). The V segment lost 4 bases and the J segment 2 bases; nucleotides outside the gene matches: 4. CDR3 amino acids: CASSSPQGAGANVLTF. CDR3 sequence (DNA): TGTGCCAGCAGTTCCCCACAGGGGGCTGGGGCCAACGTCCTGACTTTC.

This clone has a handful of counts. A junction boundary mismatches the germline segment, possibly from a read error. This chain connects TRBV7-9 to TRBJ1-6; 10 bases are a match to TRBD1. Germline values: CDR1 SEHNR, CDR2 FQNEAQ (reference sequence). This CDR3 is built from 15 residues. CDR3 amino acids: CSSSLGTGDNSPLHF. As DNA, the CDR3 is TGTTCCAGCAGCCTCGGGACAGGGGATAATTCACCCCTCCACTTT.

The V call is TRBV11-2, the J call TRBJ2-1; 11 nucleotides line up with TRBD2. The CDR3 length is 16 residues. With 5 bases clipped from V and 4 bases from J, the junction kept 7 bases outside the gene matches. Germline values: CDR1 SGHAT, CDR2 FQNNGV. The CDR3 sequence is CASSVSGRARYNEQFF. CDR3 bases: TGTGCCAGCAGCGTTAGCGGGAGGGCGCGGTACAATGAGCAGTTCTTC.

The CDR3 spells CASSPGTSGTNEQFF. The CDR3, as DNA: TGTGCCAGCTCACCCGGGACTAGCGGGACCAATGAGCAGTTCTTC. The chain combines TRBV18 with TRBJ2-1; 13 bases match TRBD2. V lost 3 bases and J lost 6; bases outside the gene matches: 2. This CDR3 is built from 15 residues. CDR1 KGHSH and CDR2 LQKENI come from the germline V gene.

As DNA, the CDR3 is TGTGCCAGCAGTTCAATAGCGACCCAAGAGACCCAGTACTTC. Protein: CASSSIATQETQYF. The chain uses TRBV28 and TRBJ2-5; tentative D call: TRBD2 (5 bases). Trimming shortened V by 4 bases and J by 1 base, and 10 bases separated the two germline ends. Germline V gene lookup returns CDR1 MDHEN and CDR2 SYDVKM. The CDR3 length is 14 residues. Full variable domain (missing parts from reference TRBV28 and TRBJ2-5): DVKVTQSSRYLVKRTGEKVFLECVQDMDHENMFWYRQDPGLGLRLIYFSYDVKMKEKGDIPEGYSVSREKKERFSLILESASTNQTSMYLCASSSIATQETQYFGPGTRLLVL.

CDR3 bases: TGTGCCAGCATCCGCTACGAGCAGTACTTC. It codes for CASIRYEQYF. The V gene is TRBV11-3, the J gene TRBJ2-5; D not resolved. Matching the DNA end better, TRBJ2-7 makes the J call doubtful. Germline V gives CDR1 SGHNT, CDR2 YENEEA. CDR3 size: 10 residues.

The rearrangement uses TRBV19 and TRBJ2-3; 8 nucleotides align to TRBD2. CDR1 is LNHDA and CDR2 is SQIVND in the germline V gene (reference sequence). This CDR3 contains 14 residues. The V gene end was trimmed by 6 bases and the J gene end by 4 bases; junction bases not matched to a gene: 6. The CDR3 region is CASRIPGGADTQYF. The CDR3 DNA follows: TGTGCCAGTAGAATACCGGGAGGGGCAGATACGCAGTATTTT.

This clone was seen a few times. This chain joins TRBV7-9 and TRBJ2-5, with D perhaps TRBD1 (5 bases). The germline V gene has CDR1 SEHNR and CDR2 FQNEAQ (reference sequence). The ends were cut back, 1 base at V and 3 bases at J, with 9 bases in the middle. The CDR3 is made up of 14 amino acids. The CDR3: CASSLVRREETQYF. The CDR3 DNA follows: TGTGCCAGCAGCTTAGTCCGCAGGGAAGAGACCCAGTACTTC.

The rearrangement uses TRBV5-6 and TRBJ1-2; D might be TRBD1 (5 bases). From germline, CDR1 is SGHDT and CDR2 YYEEEE. This CDR3 spans 15 amino acids. Deletions cut 4 bases from V and 2 bases from J, with 15 bases between. The CDR3 loop reads CASSPGLKDNYGYTF. The CDR3 nucleotides read TGTGCCAGCAGCCCGGGACTAAAGGACAACTATGGCTACACCTTC. The whole variable domain, remainder taken from reference TRBV5-6 and TRBJ1-2, is DAGVTQSPTHLIKTRGQQVTLRCSPKSGHDTVSWYQQALGQGPQFIFQYYEEEERQRGNFPDRFSGHQFPNYSSELNVNALLLGDSALYLCASSPGLKDNYGYTFGSGTRLTVV.

The chain uses TRBV10-2 and TRBJ2-1; TRBD2 aligns across 13 bases. V shed 8 bases and J 8 bases; nucleotides not matched to a gene: 3. The CDR3 covers 13 residues. Germline lookup yields CDR1 WSHSY and CDR2 SAAADI. The CDR3 nucleotides are TGCGCCAGCTGGACTAGCGGGAGTGATGAGCAGTTCTTC. It is translated as CASWTSGSDEQFF.

The chain joins TRBV28 to TRBJ2-1; TRBD2 aligns across 8 bases. The CDR3 spans 16 residues. Losses at the gene ends were 1 base for V and 0 bases for J; bases not matched to a gene: 2. Germline V gives CDR1 MDHEN, CDR2 SYDVKM. In nucleotides, the CDR3 is TGTGCCAGCAGTTTATTAGCGGGGACCTCCTACAATGAGCAGTTCTTC. It encodes CASSLLAGTSYNEQFF.

The chain has TRBV5-5 and TRBJ1-4, with TRBD1 matching 9 bases. V lost 2 bases and J lost 5; bases outside the gene matches: 4. The CDR3 extends over 15 amino acids. CDR1 is SGHKS and CDR2 is YYEKEE in the germline V gene (reference sequence). The CDR3: CASSFRQGVNEKLFF. For the CDR3, the DNA is TGTGCCAGCAGCTTCCGACAGGGGGTAAATGAAAAACTGTTTTTT.

This clone was seen a single time. The V call is TRBV28, the J call TRBJ2-7; TRBD2 matches at 12 bases. CDR1 MDHEN and CDR2 SYDVKM come from the germline V gene. The CDR3 is made up of 16 amino acids. V trimming: 4 bases; J trimming: 7 bases; junction bases outside the gene matches: 11. In nucleotides, the CDR3 is TGTGCCAGCAGTTCAGGACTAGCGGGAACCTTAAGGGAGCAGTACTTC. It specifies CASSSGLAGTLREQYF.

The J gene is TRBJ1-1, the V gene TRBV7-2; no definite D call. Per germline, CDR1 SGHTA and CDR2 FQGNSA. V dropped 1 base and J dropped 0 bases, with 6 bases sitting between them. The CDR3 is 14 amino acids. The CDR3 reads CASSLGRMNTEAFF. CDR3 nucleotide sequence: TGTGCCAGCAGCTTAGGCAGGATGAACACTGAAGCTTTCTTT.

This chain joins TRBV19 and TRBJ2-5, with 9 bases that match TRBD2. The germline V gene has CDR1 LNHDA and CDR2 SQIVND (reference sequence). The CDR3 has 16 amino acids. Trimming at V came to 1 base and at J to 2 bases, leaving 5 bases not matched to a gene. The CDR3 DNA reads as TGTGCCAGTAGTATAGGTTCGACTAGCGGACAAGAGACCCAGTACTTC. Translated: CASSIGSTSGQETQYF.

This clone was detected only a few times. The chain has TRBV5-1 and TRBJ2-2; D might be TRBD2 (6 bases). In germline, CDR1 is SGHRS, CDR2 YFSETQ. V was trimmed by 7 bases and J by 6 bases, leaving 13 bases between them. The CDR3 consists of 13 residues. The CDR3 spells CASRRTTSGELFF. For the CDR3, the DNA is TGCGCCAGCCGCAGGACTACGTCCGGGGAGCTGTTTTTT.

The chain employs TRBV9 and TRBJ2-7; 10 nucleotides agree with TRBD1. CDR1 and CDR2 (germline): SGDLS, YYNGEE. There are 13 residues in the CDR3. V was pared by 7 bases and J by 4 bases, with 5 bases of the junction left unmatched. CDR3 in DNA: TGTGCCAGCCAGTCGGGACAGGGGTACGAGCAGTACTTC. This sequence encodes CASQSGQGYEQYF.

The chain employs TRBV5-1 and TRBJ2-1; no firm D call. The V gene's germline CDR1 is SGHRS and CDR2 YFSETQ. V was pared by 4 bases and J by 10 bases, with 21 bases between. The CDR3 loop spans 15 amino acids. The CDR3 DNA sequence: TGCGCCAGCAGCCGGGTCGAGATTGGTCCGAGGGAGCAGTTCTTC. This gives the protein CASSRVEIGPREQFF.

For this clone: Germline and junction disagree at one end, which may indicate a read error. The V gene is TRBV7-9, the J gene TRBJ2-1; D remains unclear. This CDR3 has 16 amino acids. Germline V gene sequence: CDR1 SEHNR, CDR2 FQNEAQ (reference sequence). The CDR3 loop is CSSSSSASKSYNEQFF. The CDR3, as DNA: TGTTCCAGCAGCTCCTCCGCTAGTAAATCCTACAATGAGCAGTTCTTC.

This clone turned up a few times. The chain carries TRBV19 and TRBJ2-1, with 9 bases that match TRBD1. With V trimmed by 6 bases and J by 7 bases, 10 bases remained unmatched. The CDR3 runs 15 residues. Germline CDR1 LNHDA, CDR2 SQIVND (reference sequence). In DNA form, the CDR3 reads TGTGCCAGTAGCCTGGACAGGGGTGCTGGTAATGAGCAGTTCTTC. Amino acid sequence: CASSLDRGAGNEQFF.

This chain links TRBV5-1 with TRBJ1-5, with D perhaps matching TRBD1 (6 bases). This CDR3 contains 13 residues. V was trimmed by 2 bases and J by 4 bases, leaving 7 bases between them. Germline CDR1 and CDR2: SGHRS and YFSETQ. CDR3: CASSLTGNQPQHF. CDR3 bases: TGCGCCAGCAGCTTAACAGGGAATCAGCCCCAGCATTTT.

V is TRBV2 and J is TRBJ1-5; 11 bases align to TRBD1. CDR3 length: 15 amino acids. Germline V gene sequence: CDR1 SNHLY, CDR2 FYNNEI. V shed 7 bases, J shed 6 bases, and the junction held 8 bases outside the gene matches. Written as DNA, the CDR3 is TGTGCCAGCAACCCGCCGGGACAGGGGGTTCAGCCCCAGCATTTT. Its protein is CASNPPGQGVQPQHF.

Only one count was recorded for this clone. The chain combines TRBV5-1 with TRBJ2-7; possibly TRBD1 for D (6 bases). V lost 4 bases and J lost 2, with 16 bases in between. The CDR3 has 15 residues. Germline loops: CDR1 SGHRS, CDR2 YFSETQ. Here the CDR3 DNA reads TGCGCCAGCAGCCTTCGCAGGGGATTAACCTACGAGCAGTACTTC. This gives the protein CASSLRRGLTYEQYF.

The rearrangement uses TRBV5-1 and TRBJ1-4, with TRBD1 matching 9 bases. Germline V gene lookup returns CDR1 SGHRS and CDR2 YFSETQ. The CDR3 consists of 14 residues. J lost 5 bases, V lost 4 bases, and 3 bases had no gene match. The CDR3 nucleotides read TGCGCCAGCAGCGCGGGACAGGGAAATGAAAAACTGTTTTTT. It codes for CASSAGQGNEKLFF.

A single count supports this clone. The chain combines TRBV6-4 with TRBJ2-1; 10 nucleotides match TRBD2. The CDR3 is 14 amino acids. Trimming took 7 bases from V and 10 from J; bases not matched to a gene: 10. Germline values: CDR1 MRHNA, CDR2 SNTAGT. This chain's CDR3 is CASTNLAGVGEQFF. The CDR3 DNA reads as TGTGCCAGCACCAACCTAGCGGGAGTAGGCGAGCAGTTCTTC.

This clone was counted between two and nine times. The chain has TRBV15 and TRBJ2-7; the match to TRBD2 covers 10 bases. V shed 2 bases and J 4 bases; nucleotides not matched to a gene: 11. CDR1 and CDR2 from the germline V gene are LNHNV and YYDKDF (reference sequence). This CDR3 region has 17 residues. The DNA of the CDR3 is TGTGCCACCAGCAGACGCTTAGCGGGAGGAGTTTGGTACGAGCAGTACTTC. It encodes CATSRRLAGGVWYEQYF.